This TCR beta chain comes out of a study of T cell responses to AZD1222 COVID-19 vaccine. The study's findings and limits: Along spike, vaccine-associated CD4 TCRs were found throughout, with dominance at 160-218 and 743-854. Nearly half of the spike-specific TCRs reportedly recognize variant regions that carry no mutations. Repertoire collection took place solely once the T cell response had peaked.

Second doses that came at about 4 or about 12 weeks were put together. Unmatched junction bases numbered 2, after V lost 4 bases and J lost 5 bases. Per the germline V gene, CDR1 is MNHEY and CDR2 is SVGAGI. CDR3 length: 13 amino acids. The protocol was immunoSEQ multiplex PCR, while the TCRdb copy is restricted to in-frame clones and leaves out a portion. The sample holds around 130,000 clones; around 92% are singletons and the top ten take 1.5% to 2%. About this clone: The antigen remains undetermined.

The source material was peripheral blood, sampled 28 days after the second AZD1222 dose. The clonotype comes from an adult who received the AZD1222 COVID-19 vaccine. The V gene is TRBV6-5, the J gene TRBJ1-1; 9 bases are shared with TRBD1. CDR3 coding DNA: TGTGCCAGCAGTTCAGACAGGGGGACTGAAGCTTTCTTT. Amino acids: CASSSDRGTEAFF.